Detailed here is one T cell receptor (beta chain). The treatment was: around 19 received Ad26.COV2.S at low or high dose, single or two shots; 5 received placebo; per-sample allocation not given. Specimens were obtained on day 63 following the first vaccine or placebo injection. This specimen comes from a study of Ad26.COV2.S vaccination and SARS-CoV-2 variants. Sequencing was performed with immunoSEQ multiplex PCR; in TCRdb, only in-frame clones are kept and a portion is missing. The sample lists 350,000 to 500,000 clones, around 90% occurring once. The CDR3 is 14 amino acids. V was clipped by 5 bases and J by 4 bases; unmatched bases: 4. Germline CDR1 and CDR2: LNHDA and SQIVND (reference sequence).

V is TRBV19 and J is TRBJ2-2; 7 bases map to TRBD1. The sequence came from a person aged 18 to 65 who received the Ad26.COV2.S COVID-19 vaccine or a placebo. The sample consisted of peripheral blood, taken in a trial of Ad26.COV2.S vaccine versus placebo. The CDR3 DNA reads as TGTGCCAGTAGTCGCTCAGGGGGCACCGGGGAGCTGTTTTTT. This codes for CASSRSGGTGELFF.